This entry concerns a single T cell receptor (beta chain). Its antigen is not known. The sample is drawn from a study of shared clonotypes between healthy human individuals. Overall study results and limits: Non-shared clonotypes showed lower generation probabilities than clonotypes common to all four donors. Compared with memory subsets, naive subsets generally had larger estimated richness.

Only in-frame clones appear in the TCRdb table, and some are missing; sequencing was by immunoSEQ multiplex PCR. The data show 700,000 or so clones, with around 72% seen just once and around 2% held by the top ten. CD4+ cells underwent separation, giving CD45RA+ naive and CD45RA-negative memory subsets. CDR1 LNHNV and CDR2 YYDKDF come from the germline V gene (reference sequence). Trimming shortened V by 1 base and J by 4 bases, and 13 bases separated the two germline ends. CDR3 length equals 15 residues. The chain recombines TRBV15 with TRBJ1-1; maybe TRBD1 (5 bases). This TCR derives from a woman aged 25-40 years in good health. Material: memory CD4+ T cells sorted from blood. Subset of the sample: CD45RA-negative fraction. CDR3 DNA: TGTGCCACCAGCAGAGGTCAATCAGGGAGCACTGAAGCTTTCTTT. Residues: CATSRGQSGSTEAFF.